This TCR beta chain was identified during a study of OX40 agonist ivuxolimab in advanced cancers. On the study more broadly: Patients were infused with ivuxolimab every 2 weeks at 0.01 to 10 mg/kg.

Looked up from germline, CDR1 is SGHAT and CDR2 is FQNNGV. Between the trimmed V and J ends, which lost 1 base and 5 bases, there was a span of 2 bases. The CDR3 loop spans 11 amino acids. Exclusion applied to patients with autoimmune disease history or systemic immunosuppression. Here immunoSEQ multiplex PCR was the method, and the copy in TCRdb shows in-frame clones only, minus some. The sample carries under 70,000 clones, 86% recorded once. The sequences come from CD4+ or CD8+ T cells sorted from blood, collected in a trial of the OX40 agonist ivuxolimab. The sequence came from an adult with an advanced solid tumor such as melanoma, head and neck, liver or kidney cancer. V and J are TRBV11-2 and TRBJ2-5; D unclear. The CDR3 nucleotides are TGTGCCAGCAGCTTAGCTGAGACCCAGTACTTC. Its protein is CASSLAETQYF.